This T cell receptor (beta chain) was identified in a study of cytomegalovirus exposure and HLA in healthy donors. Whole-study results and caveats: The Asian-associated ancestry cluster reportedly had fewer N-insertions than the 666-donor mean in a later analysis.

On this clone: Its specificity is unknown.

Primers included in the PCR were 60 Vbeta and 13 Jbeta primers. Repertoires were generated with immunoSEQ multiplex PCR, while TCRdb's copy carries only in-frame clones and drops some. The profile covers around 150,000 clones, with approximately 78% appearing a single time and just over 3% taken by the ten largest. This CDR3 contains 14 residues. CDR1 is SEHNR, CDR2 FQNEAQ, per germline (reference sequence). The V gene end was trimmed by 2 bases and the J gene end by 4 bases; junction bases not matched to a gene: 4. Input material: PBMCs. The chain is built from TRBV7-9 and TRBJ2-5, with 7 bases aligning to TRBD1. The clonotype originates from a woman aged 35 to 49 in good health and CMV-seronegative. CDR3 nucleotides: TGTGCCAGCAGCTTAATAAGGACAGGAGAGACCCAGTACTTC. This encodes CASSLIRTGETQYF.